These 5 T cell receptor beta chains originate from one sample sequenced in a study of blood T cell repertoires in COVID-19. This table comes from immunoSEQ multiplex PCR, and its TCRdb copy is limited to in-frame clones, with some not included. This sample carries 95,000 to 150,000 clones, about four fifths of them seen once, and the ten largest clones take around 3.9%. Sequences were obtained from PBMCs or T cells enriched from blood (not recorded which). Every receptor here comes from a woman aged 30 to 39 who had recovered from COVID-19.

The gene calls are TRBV28 and TRBJ1-2; TRBD1 aligns across 7 bases. The CDR3 spans 13 residues. J lost 6 bases, V lost 2 bases, and 3 bases had no gene match. Germline V gene sequence: CDR1 MDHEN, CDR2 SYDVKM. The DNA for the CDR3 is TGTGCCAGCAGTTTAGTAGGGGGCAATGGCTACACCTTC. It encodes CASSLVGGNGYTF.

The gene calls are TRBV7-2 and TRBJ2-7, with D perhaps matching TRBD2 (6 bases). The CDR3 totals 14 residues. The germline CDR1 and CDR2 sequences are SGHTA and FQGNSA. Trimming stripped 2 bases from V and 4 bases from J, with 12 bases between. CDR3 in DNA: TGTGCCAGCAGCTTAACCGCGGGAAAATACGAGCAGTACTTC. This encodes CASSLTAGKYEQYF.

This clone was detected only a few times. The chain employs TRBV4-2 and TRBJ2-7; D not resolved. The CDR3 consists of 13 residues. The V gene lost 3 bases and the J gene lost 2 bases, with 8 bases spanning the gap. Per germline, CDR1 LGHNA and CDR2 YNFKEQ. The CDR3 DNA reads TGTGCCAGCAGCCATGAACTGACCTACGAGCAGTACTTC. It encodes CASSHELTYEQYF.

This sequence joins TRBV2 and TRBJ2-7, with 8 bases lining up with TRBD1. This CDR3 is 14 amino acids long. The V and J ends lost 6 bases and 9 bases, in that order; junction bases with no gene match: 13. Per germline, CDR1 SNHLY and CDR2 FYNNEI. This CDR3 reads CASRKDRGFTGQYF. The CDR3 bases are TGTGCCAGCAGAAAAGACAGGGGCTTTACGGGGCAGTACTTC.

The CDR3 sequence is CATSRDGAGVREQYF. The CDR3 DNA follows: TGTGCCACCAGCAGAGATGGAGCGGGAGTGAGGGAGCAGTACTTC. This chain connects TRBV15 to TRBJ2-7; 8 nucleotides agree with TRBD2. The V gene's germline CDR1 is LNHNV and CDR2 YYDKDF (reference sequence). This CDR3 has 15 residues. J lost 7 bases, V lost 0 bases, and 8 bases had no gene match.